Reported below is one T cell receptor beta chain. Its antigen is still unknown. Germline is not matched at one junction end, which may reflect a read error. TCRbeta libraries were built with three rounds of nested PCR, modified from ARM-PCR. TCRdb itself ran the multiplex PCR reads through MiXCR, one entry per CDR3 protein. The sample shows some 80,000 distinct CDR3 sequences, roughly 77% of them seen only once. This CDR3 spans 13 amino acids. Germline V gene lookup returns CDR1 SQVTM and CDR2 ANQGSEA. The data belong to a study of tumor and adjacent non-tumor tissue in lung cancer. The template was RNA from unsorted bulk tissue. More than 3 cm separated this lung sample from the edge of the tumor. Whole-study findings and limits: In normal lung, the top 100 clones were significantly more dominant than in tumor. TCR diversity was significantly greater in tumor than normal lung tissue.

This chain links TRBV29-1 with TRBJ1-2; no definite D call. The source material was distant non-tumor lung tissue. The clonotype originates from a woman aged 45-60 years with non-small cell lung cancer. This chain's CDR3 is CSVEDALSLGYTF. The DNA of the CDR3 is TGCAGCGTCGAAGACGCCTTGAGCCTTGGCTACACCTTC.